This T cell receptor (beta chain) was found in a study of OX40 agonist ivuxolimab in advanced cancers. Across the study: The patients got ivuxolimab, which is an agonistic anti-OX40 (CD134) antibody. Dose-escalation patients were diagnosed with hepatocellular carcinoma, melanoma, renal cell cancer or head and neck cancer.

Generated by immunoSEQ multiplex PCR, the TCRdb table keeps only in-frame clones and is missing some. The sample includes 80,000 to 95,000 clones, 70% to 90% seen only once; the top ten take around 0.78%. Note on this clone: The antigen is not known.

After removal of 5 bases from V and 5 bases from J, the junction contained 5 bases not matched to a gene. The CDR3 loop spans 14 amino acids. CDR1 is SGHAT and CDR2 is FQNNGV in the germline V gene. Broader study findings: CD8+ T cells were the subset that, on average, had more expanded clones than CD4+.

The V and J genes are TRBV11-2 and TRBJ1-2; 10 bases are shared with TRBD1. The source was CD4+ or CD8+ T cells sorted from blood, collected in a trial of the OX40 agonist ivuxolimab. The clonotype was recovered from an adult with an advanced solid tumor such as melanoma, head and neck, liver or kidney cancer. The CDR3 reads CASSLTGQGYGYTF. The CDR3 nucleotides read TGTGCCAGCAGCCTTACGGGACAGGGGTATGGCTACACCTTC.